This T cell receptor (beta chain) was captured by sequencing in a study of early T cells in non-severe SARS-CoV-2 infection. V was clipped by 0 bases and J by 5 bases, with 12 bases between them. The CDR3 is 15 amino acids. CDR1 and CDR2 (germline): SGHNT, YYREEE (reference sequence). This clonotype has at least ten counts. Unique molecular identifiers tagged individual cDNA molecules. TCRdb used MiXCR to reprocess the 5' RACE reads, holding one entry per CDR3 protein. The sample lists roughly 83,000 distinct CDR3 sequences, 8% to 13% occurring once. The clonotype was recovered from an adult who was a healthcare worker with PCR-confirmed SARS-CoV-2 infection or an uninfected control (not recorded which). The source was whole blood, collected at baseline. This rearrangement joins TRBV5-4 to TRBJ2-1; possible D gene TRBD2, 6 bases. CDR3 amino acids: CASSLVSGPNNEQFF. The CDR3 DNA follows: TGTGCCAGCAGCTTGGTTAGCGGACCTAACAATGAGCAGTTCTTC.